This T cell receptor (beta chain) was sequenced for a study of cytomegalovirus exposure and HLA in healthy donors (dated by TCRdb to 2016 to 2017). Background for the entire study: The 666 repertoires of the first cohort and the roughly 110 validation repertoires were produced on the same platform, according to a later analysis. The study aimed to test whether signatures of past pathogen exposure could be identified by cataloging public T cell receptors. Along with the roughly 700-subject first cohort, a separate validation cohort of over a hundred different subjects was used. To predict cytomegalovirus infection status, the study combined high-throughput TCR immunosequencing, statistical association of individual TCRs with disease status, and machine learning. Broad study findings and their caveats: While some public TCRs were present in many individuals, most TCR sequences turned up only very rarely across donors. In both the original and validation cohorts, the classifier was reported to diagnose cytomegalovirus status with high specificity and sensitivity. It was suggested by the authors that the approach could potentially be generalized to other disease states and immunological phenotypes. In the study, approximately 160 TCR beta chains were listed as associated with cytomegalovirus. Subsequent analysis determined that TCRs grouped into clusters in the first cohort also showed a tendency toward co-occurrence across the 130 or so validation repertoires, and 94% of cluster scores exceeded 0. In vitro tests confirmed that three of the cytomegalovirus-associated TCR beta chains recognize cytomegalovirus antigens. The validation cohort had no HLA typing available for a later analysis, so co-occurrence within that cohort was assessed over all 120 repertoires.

The protocol used for the library was the immunoSEQ multiplex PCR assay. In the paper's pipeline: A statistical classification framework was developed to diagnose cytomegalovirus status using the catalog of TCR beta chain sequences. The immuneACCESS repertoire file appears here via TCRdb, limited to in-frame rearrangements. These files lack a portion of the clones; in checked studies, under half of the deficit traces to unresolved V genes, and the cause of the others is not known. V and J calls plus clone size are reproduced from that table; the DNA served to infer D and trimming. This sample has about 360,000 clones in its table, and roughly 89% of those were observed once. The ten biggest clones cover around 0.8% of the sample. Separate from the approximately 670-subject first cohort, the validation cohort of about 120 subjects was the group to which the donors belonged. As concerns this clone: This receptor's antigen is unknown. Base quality data are lacking; no much larger clone is found one base away.

From a lookup of the germline V gene, CDR1 and CDR2 are MDHEN and SYDVKM. The CDR3 runs 15 residues from the cysteine to the phenylalanine. Here the CDR3 DNA is all that survives: 45 bases in frame from base 1. V is pared back by 7 bases and J by 0 bases, with 13 bases lying between the germline termini. The sample taken for sequencing was PBMCs. The chain employs TRBV28 and TRBJ1-5; TRBD1 is a weak D gene call, 5 bases matching. The receptor was isolated from a woman aged 18 to 35 in good health and CMV-seronegative. The CDR3 reads CASKNGQNSNQPQHF. The nucleotides read TGTGCCAGCAAGAACGGACAAAATAGCAATCAGCCCCAGCATTTT.